The rows below give T cell receptor beta chains drawn from one sample of a study of blood T cells in healthy people across ages. TCRdb re-called the 5' RACE reads with MiXCR, one entry per CDR3 protein. The sample lists some 1.8 million distinct CDR3 sequences; 39% were seen once. Sequencing was done on a sample of blood. The receptors originated from a human donor in good health. Each CDR3 is given with its conserved first and last residue. The order of the fields is J gene, clone size, V gene, D gene, CDR3 DNA, CDR3 protein. The D gene is left open where the match is weak. Rows may omit the clone size; those that give it use once, few, many or a size class.

>TRBJ2-1|NA|TRBV11-3|NA
TGTGCCAGCAGCTTATTTTCGGACAGTCGGTACATTCAGTTCTTC
CASSLFSDSRYIQFF
>TRBJ2-2|NA|TRBV7-3|NA
TGTGCCAGTAGTAGGGCCCCGGGTTTGGGCGCGAACACCGGGGAGCTGTTTTTT
CASSRAPGLGANTGELFF
>TRBJ2-3|NA|TRBV20-1|NA
TGCAGTGCGGGGAACCGGGCCCACTCTAGCTATACGCAGTATTTT
CSAGNRAHSSYTQYF
>TRBJ1-1|NA|TRBV5-5|NA
TGTGCCAGCATCTCTACTATTGAAGCTTTCTTT
CASISTIEAFF
>TRBJ2-4|NA|TRBV29-1|NA
TGCAGCGTTGGTTCCTTCAATGAGCAGTACTTC
CSVGSFNEQYF
>TRBJ2-1|NA|TRBV2|NA
TGTGCCAGCAGTGAGAGGGCAGGGCGTTACAATGAGCGGTTCTTC
CASSERAGRYNERFF
>TRBJ2-3|few|TRBV2|TRBD2
TGTGCCAGCAGTGAACGGGCTAGCGGGGGGTCCCATACGCAGTATTTT
CASSERASGGSHTQYF
>TRBJ1-2|NA|TRBV20-1|NA
TGCAGTGCTAAGGACCGGATGAGGGGCTACACCTTC
CSAKDRMRGYTF
>TRBJ1-2|NA|TRBV20-1|NA
TGCAGTGCTATCATCAGACAAGGGAAAAGAGGCCACACCTTC
CSAIIRQGKRGHTF
>TRBJ2-7|few|TRBV7-9|TRBD1
TGTGCCAGCACATCCTTCCGGGACAGGGCCTACGAGCAGTACTTC
CASTSFRDRAYEQYF
>TRBJ2-7|NA|TRBV7-9|NA
TGTGCCAGCAGCCCCGCTTCCCGGGACACCCTGGTCTACGAGCAGTACTTC
CASSPASRDTLVYEQYF
>TRBJ2-7|NA|TRBV7-9|NA
TGTGCCAGCAGCTCCCCTAGCATCGCCTACGAGCAGTACTTC
CASSSPSIAYEQYF
>TRBJ1-1|NA|TRBV15|NA
TGTGCCACCAGCAGAGATAGGAGGGCACTGGCTTTCTTT
CATSRDRRALAFF
>TRBJ2-7|few|TRBV29-1|TRBD1
TGCAGCGTTGCAAGCGACAGGGGATCCTACGAGCAGTACTTC
CSVASDRGSYEQYF
>TRBJ2-3|few|TRBV20-1|NA
TGCAGTGCTAGTTTTCCAGATACGCAGTATTTT
CSASFPDTQYF
>TRBJ2-1|few|TRBV6-1|NA
TGTGCCAGCAGCCCGGCACAACAGGGTATCTCCTACAATGAGCAGTTCTTC
CASSPAQQGISYNEQFF
>TRBJ2-1|NA|TRBV18|NA
TGTGCCAGCTCCCCGCGGAGCGTCAATGAGCAGTTCTTC
CASSPRSVNEQFF
>TRBJ1-1|NA|TRBV7-2|NA
TGTGCCAGCAGCTTTGGGGCATCCTTCCTCAGGGACACTGAAGCTTTCTTT
CASSFGASFLRDTEAFF
>TRBJ2-3|NA|TRBV5-4|TRBD1
TGTGCCAGCGACCGGGACAGGGGCACAGATACGCAGTATTTT
CASDRDRGTDTQYF
>TRBJ2-3|few|TRBV7-3|TRBD2
TGTGCCAGCAGCTTAACAAGGGAGGCGGGGGACCGCACAGATACGCAGTATTTT
CASSLTREAGDRTDTQYF
>TRBJ1-3|NA|TRBV7-8|NA
TGTGCCAGCAGCTCAAGACAGGCCGTCGGGAACACCATATATTTT
CASSSRQAVGNTIYF
>TRBJ2-7|few|TRBV6-5|NA
TGTGCCAGCGGCAAAGATAAAGACAGTTACGAGCAGTACTTC
CASGKDKDSYEQYF
>TRBJ2-3|NA|TRBV9|TRBD2
TGTGCCAGCAGCAGCCTGGGACTAGCGGGAGGGCTCACAGATACGCAGTATTTT
CASSSLGLAGGLTDTQYF
>TRBJ1-2|once|TRBV9|NA
TGTGCCAGCAGAGCCCTGGGCCCAGGGCACTATGGCTACACCTTC
CASRALGPGHYGYTF
>TRBJ2-3|NA|TRBV14|NA
TGTGCCAGCAGCCAAGATGGGACCCCAGATACGCAGTATTTT
CASSQDGTPDTQYF
>TRBJ1-6|many|TRBV6-1|TRBD1
TGTGCCAGCAGTGGGGACAGCGTTAATTCACCCCTCCACTTT
CASSGDSVNSPLHF
>TRBJ1-1|NA|TRBV18|NA
TGTGCCAGCTCACCGTACGTAGAACCAGCGAACACTGAAGCTTTCTTT
CASSPYVEPANTEAFF
>TRBJ2-3|few|TRBV7-9|NA
TGCGCCAGCAGCTCCCTGCCGACAGTTCCTAGCACAGATACGCAGTATTTT
CASSSLPTVPSTDTQYF
>TRBJ2-3|NA|TRBV7-2|NA
TGTGGCAGCAGCTTAAGGGGGGTGACAGCTAGCACAGATACGCAGTATTTT
CGSSLRGVTASTDTQYF
>TRBJ2-3|few|TRBV29-1|NA
TGCAGCGCCCTACAGGGTGCAGATACGCAGTATTTT
CSALQGADTQYF
>TRBJ2-7|NA|TRBV20-1|TRBD1
TGCAGTGCTAGAGACGGACAGGGGGGGAACTACGAGCAGTACTTC
CSARDGQGGNYEQYF
>TRBJ2-1|NA|TRBV20-1|NA
TGCAGTGCTAGAGAATGGGGGGGCGCAGATGGTGAGCAGTTCTTC
CSAREWGGADGEQFF
>TRBJ2-7|NA|TRBV12-3/TRBV12-4|NA
TGTGCCAGCAGTGGCGAGGGGCACGAGCAGTACTTC
CASSGEGHEQYF